This TCR beta chain was profiled in a study of shared clonotypes between healthy human individuals. Points from the study as a whole: Clonotype sharing among donors was expected to depend on sequencing depth.

Sequencing used immunoSEQ multiplex PCR; TCRdb keeps in-frame clones, though not all of them. Of millions of clones listed, 93% are singletons. With V trimmed by 5 bases and J by 8 bases, 3 bases remained unmatched. The CDR3 consists of 13 residues. Germline loops: CDR1 SEHNR, CDR2 FQNEAQ (reference sequence). As for this clone: Its antigen remains unknown.

The chain employs TRBV7-9 and TRBJ2-5, with 12 bases that match TRBD2. The TCR sequence derives from a young man in good health. Some clones in this sample may be carry-over from other donors' samples. The sequencing sample was made of naive CD4+ T cells from PBMCs. Noted subset: CD45RA+ positively selected. The CDR3 sequence is CASSELAGGTQYF. The DNA of the CDR3 is TGTGCCAGCAGCGAACTAGCGGGAGGTACCCAGTACTTC. The variable domain in full, completed from reference TRBV7-9 and TRBJ2-5, reads DTGVSQNPRHKITKRGQNVTFRCDPISEHNRLYWYRQTLGQGPEFLTYFQNEAQLEKSRLLSDRFSAERPKGSFSTLEIQRTEQGDSAMYLCASSELAGGTQYFGPGTRLLVL.